The present entry profiles one TCR beta chain with its context. Germline assignment: CDR1 MNHEY and CDR2 SMNVEV (reference sequence). Trimming pared 6 bases from V and 9 bases from J, leaving 12 bases between. The CDR3 is 12 amino acids. The sample is drawn from a study of blood T cell repertoires in COVID-19. Study context: T cells, B-cell-depleted T cells, or PBMCs provided the cDNA or gDNA that served as material.

TCRdb's copy holds only in-frame clones and misses some; the assay was immunoSEQ multiplex PCR. The table lists roughly 200,000 clones, about 87% of them singletons. Material: peripheral blood. This chain connects TRBV27 to TRBJ2-1; TRBD1 is a possible D gene (5 bases). This TCR was recovered from a woman between 18 and 29 years old who had recovered from COVID-19. As DNA, the CDR3 is TGTGCCAGCAGATCCTCAGGGATTGAGCAGTTCTTC. The encoded protein is CASRSSGIEQFF.